What follows is one T cell receptor beta chain and its context. The sample is drawn from a study of OX40 agonist ivuxolimab in advanced cancers. About the study: In this trial design, patients received ivuxolimab intravenously at 0.01 to 10 mg/kg every 2 weeks. Cancers in dose escalation were hepatocellular, melanoma, renal cell and head and neck.

Generated by immunoSEQ multiplex PCR, the TCRdb table keeps only in-frame clones and is missing some. The sample has some 30,000 clones; over 60% are singletons. This CDR3 is 14 amino acids long. Trimming shortened V by 0 bases and J by 5 bases, and 11 bases separated the two germline ends. Germline V gene lookup returns CDR1 LNHNV and CDR2 YYDKDF (reference sequence). The sequenced sample was CD4+ or CD8+ T cells sorted from blood, obtained in a trial of the OX40 agonist ivuxolimab. This receptor was obtained from an adult with an advanced solid tumor such as melanoma, head and neck, liver or kidney cancer. The V and J genes are TRBV15 and TRBJ2-7, with D maybe TRBD1 (6 bases). CDR3 nucleotides: TGTGCCACCAGCAGAGACAGGGGAAGGAACGAGCAGTACTTC. This translates into CATSRDRGRNEQYF.